The TCR beta chain under discussion was sequenced for a study of blood T cell repertoires in COVID-19. Per the original methods: Amplified reference gene primers provided the basis for estimating nucleated cell counts. Clones were sequenced by immunoSEQ multiplex PCR, and TCRdb holds only the in-frame ones, with some missing. V and J calls and clone size follow that table, whereas D and trimming were derived from the DNA. The sample gives 300,000 or so clones, approximately 86% of which show up once; around 4.2% is in the top ten. CDR3 length equals 16 residues. From germline, CDR1 is MNHEY and CDR2 SVGAGI. The V gene end was trimmed by 4 bases and the J gene end by 4 bases; junction bases not matched to a gene: 10.

The chain couples TRBV6-5 to TRBJ1-1; 9 bases map to TRBD1. The specimen sequenced was peripheral blood. This TCR came from a woman aged 45-65 years with active or convalescent COVID-19. The CDR3 spells CASSSPGQGAGTEAFF. The CDR3 bases are TGTGCCAGCAGTTCACCGGGACAGGGAGCAGGCACTGAAGCTTTCTTT.